The 20 T cell receptor beta chains below come from one sample, sequenced in a study of CXCR3-negative and CXCR3-positive naive CD8 T cells. Via 5' RACE with UMI labels, TRB cDNA libraries were prepared. TCRdb re-called the 5' RACE reads; every CDR3 protein appears as one record, without DNA. Its clone listing holds some 140,000 distinct CDR3 sequences. Findings and limits, study-wide: A higher hydrophobicity marked the TRB CDR3s of CXCR3-positive naive cells versus CXCR3-negative naive cells.

Their target antigens are unknown. Input material: naive CXCR3+ CD8+ T cells from blood. The subset denotes: CD45RO-CCR7+CD27+CD95- naive CD8+ T cells expressing CXCR3 (TNR3+). The receptors originated from a human donor in good health. Some clones in this sample may be carry-over from other donors' samples.

This chain links TRBV4-1 with TRBJ2-7; TCRdb calls TRBD1, which cannot be checked without DNA. The CDR3 has 18 residues. From germline, CDR1 is MGHRA and CDR2 YSYEKL. CDR3: CASSQAPPSDQNSYEQYF.

V is TRBV5-1 and J is TRBJ2-1; as DNA is missing, the TRBD2 call by TCRdb cannot be tested. CDR1 is SGHRS, CDR2 YFSETQ, per germline. This CDR3 comprises 15 residues. This CDR3 reads CASSLDPGIVNEQFF.

V usage is TRBV6-5 and J usage is TRBJ2-7; the TCRdb call, TRBD2, lacks DNA for checking. The CDR3 is 16 amino acids. Per germline, CDR1 MNHEY and CDR2 SVGAGI. CDR3 amino acids: CASRQSLTGTLYEQYF.

The CDR3 region is CSARDIGYEQFF. The chain couples TRBV20-1 to TRBJ2-1. Looked up from germline, CDR1 is DFQATT and CDR2 is SNEGSKA (reference sequence). The CDR3 spans 12 residues.

V is TRBV12-3 or TRBV12-4 and J is TRBJ1-1; TCRdb indicates TRBD1, and absent DNA this call remains unverified. The CDR3 is 15 amino acids. CDR3 amino acids: CASSLGSLKPPEAFF.

The chain links TRBV29-1 to TRBJ2-1. The CDR3 is made up of 11 amino acids. CDR1 and CDR2 (germline): SQVTM, ANQGSEA. CDR3: CSVISYNEQFF.

V gene TRBV15 combines with J gene TRBJ2-7. CDR3 length: 15 amino acids. Germline V CDR1 and CDR2: LNHNV, YYDKDF (reference sequence). CDR3 residues: CATSREGGPFSEQYF.

The chain employs TRBV4-1 and TRBJ2-1; the D gene TCRdb calls, TRBD1, cannot be checked with no DNA. Per germline, CDR1 MGHRA and CDR2 YSYEKL. This CDR3 region has 15 residues. The chain's CDR3 is CASSQADNSYNEQFF.

The chain has TRBV29-1 and TRBJ1-2; checking the TCRdb D call of TRBD1 is not possible without DNA. Germline-derived CDR1 and CDR2 are SQVTM and ANQGSEA. CDR3 length: 16 residues. The CDR3 reads CSVEEGHRGSGYGYTF.

CDR3 amino acids: CASSPDPGQLDYGYTF. The V and J genes are TRBV5-6 and TRBJ1-2; TCRdb calls TRBD1, which cannot be checked without DNA. Germline V gives CDR1 SGHDT, CDR2 YYEEEE. The CDR3 is made up of 16 amino acids.

V is TRBV5-1 and J is TRBJ2-3; the D call from TCRdb, TRBD2, cannot be confirmed without DNA. Germline CDR1 reads SGHRS; CDR2 reads YFSETQ. This CDR3 is 16 amino acids long. This CDR3 is CASSLRLAGGPDTQYF. Variable domain in full (rest from reference TRBV5-1 and TRBJ2-3): KAGVTQTPRYLIKTRGQQVTLSCSPISGHRSVSWYQQTPGQGLQFLFEYFSETQRNKGNFPGRFSGRQFSNSRSEMNVSTLELGDSALYLCASSLRLAGGPDTQYFGPGTRLTVL.

The chain couples TRBV7-9 to TRBJ1-2; TCRdb's D gene call, TRBD1, goes unchecked for lack of DNA. Germline lookup yields CDR1 SEHNR and CDR2 FQNEAQ (reference sequence). The CDR3 loop spans 20 amino acids. The CDR3 sequence: CASSQTNYATDSTINYGYTF.

The rearrangement joins TRBV12-3 or TRBV12-4 to TRBJ2-7; TCRdb proposes TRBD2, but this gene call is untestable without DNA. This CDR3 has 14 amino acids. The chain's CDR3 is CASSSPLAWYEQYF.

The V gene is TRBV7-9, the J gene TRBJ2-7; TCRdb's D gene call, TRBD1, goes unchecked for lack of DNA. The CDR3 has 15 residues. Germline assignment: CDR1 SEHNR and CDR2 FQNEAQ (reference sequence). CDR3: CASSSAGQGSYEQYF.

This sequence joins TRBV6-5 and TRBJ1-1. The CDR3 has 12 amino acids. The germline CDR1 and CDR2 sequences are MNHEY and SVGAGI. This CDR3 is CASSYPLTEAFF.

The chain recombines TRBV29-1 with TRBJ2-1; TCRdb reports TRBD1, a call that lacks DNA to check it against. In germline, CDR1 is SQVTM, CDR2 ANQGSEA. The length of the CDR3 is 14 residues. CDR3 amino acids: CSVEVLQGYNEQFF.

The V and J genes are TRBV12-3 or TRBV12-4 and TRBJ2-4; TCRdb's assignment of TRBD1 cannot be checked, as there is no DNA. The CDR3 runs 14 residues. The CDR3 sequence: CASSFLDRVNIQYF.

V usage is TRBV14 and J usage is TRBJ2-1. The germline CDR1 and CDR2 sequences are SGHDN and FVKESK. The CDR3 totals 15 residues. The CDR3 protein is CASSQDRYAYNEQFF. Full variable domain (missing parts from reference TRBV14 and TRBJ2-1): EAGVTQFPSHSVIEKGQTVTLRCDPISGHDNLYWYRRVMGKEIKFLLHFVKESKQDESGMPNNRFLAERTGGTYSTLKVQPAELEDSGVYFCASSQDRYAYNEQFFGPGTRLTVL.

The rearrangement uses TRBV25-1 and TRBJ2-3; TCRdb designates TRBD2, a call that cannot be tested without DNA. Germline V gene sequence: CDR1 MGHDK, CDR2 SYGVNS. This CDR3 region has 14 residues. The CDR3 is CASSGPRDVDTQYF.

This rearrangement joins TRBV5-6 to TRBJ2-7; lacking DNA, the TRBD2 call made by TCRdb goes unchecked. Germline CDR1 SGHDT, CDR2 YYEEEE. The CDR3 sequence is 17 residues long. CDR3 protein: CASSLWGLAGGTYEQYF.